Listed here are 18 T cell receptor beta chains from one sample, sequenced in a study of cytomegalovirus exposure and HLA in healthy donors. Vbeta (60) and Jbeta (13) primers were used in the PCR. This table comes from immunoSEQ multiplex PCR, and its TCRdb copy is limited to in-frame clones, with some not included. There are about 160,000 clones in the sample; over 60% occur only once, and around 0.97% lies in the top ten. Specimen: PBMCs. The receptors derive from a woman between 50 and 59 years old in good health and CMV-seropositive.

This chain connects TRBV6-1 to TRBJ1-4; 8 bases line up with TRBD1. Germline V lookup: CDR1 MNHNS, CDR2 SASEGT. CDR3 length: 15 amino acids. J lost 8 bases, V lost 6 bases, and 11 bases had no gene match. The CDR3 protein is CASSLRDRSLEKLFF. In DNA, the CDR3 is TGTGCCAGCAGCCTCCGGGACAGGTCCTTAGAAAAACTGTTTTTT.

J is TRBJ1-5 and V is TRBV15; 8 nucleotides align to TRBD1. Germline CDR1 reads LNHNV; CDR2 reads YYDKDF (reference sequence). V lost 1 base, J lost 0 bases, and 14 bases stayed unmatched. This CDR3 spans 20 amino acids. The CDR3 reads CATSRGNDRGRFYSNQPQHF. DNA of the CDR3: TGTGCCACCAGCAGAGGGAACGACAGGGGCAGATTTTATAGCAATCAGCCCCAGCATTTT.

This chain uses TRBV2 with TRBJ2-7, with 7 bases matching TRBD1. Germline assignment: CDR1 SNHLY and CDR2 FYNNEI. V trimming: 7 bases; J trimming: 1 base; junction bases outside the gene matches: 4. The CDR3 loop spans 13 amino acids. The CDR3 reads CASNLDRSYEQYF. The DNA of the CDR3 is TGTGCCAGCAATTTGGACAGGTCCTACGAGCAGTACTTC.

The CDR3 nucleotides are TGTGCCAGCAGTTTACCGCGGACTAGCGGGACTCGGCAGTTCTTC. Protein product: CASSLPRTSGTRQFF. V usage is TRBV27 and J usage is TRBJ2-1, with 12 positions matching TRBD2. Trimming removed 2 bases from V and 12 bases from J; junction bases left unmatched: 8. Germline assignment: CDR1 MNHEY and CDR2 SMNVEV (reference sequence). The CDR3 has 15 amino acids.

The rearrangement links TRBV11-3 to TRBJ1-1; perhaps TRBD1 as D (6 bases). The V and J ends lost 5 bases and 1 base respectively, with 8 bases between them. This CDR3 is 13 amino acids long. The germline V gene has CDR1 SGHNT and CDR2 YENEEA. This CDR3 is CASSTGRNTEAFF. The CDR3 DNA sequence: TGTGCCAGCAGCACAGGGAGGAACACTGAAGCTTTCTTT.

The V gene is TRBV7-2, the J gene TRBJ2-7; TRBD1 matches 9 bases. This CDR3 has 14 amino acids. Trimming removed 5 bases from V and 9 bases from J; junction bases left unmatched: 11. From germline, CDR1 is SGHTA and CDR2 FQGNSA. The CDR3 region has the DNA TGTGCCAGCAGCAACTCGGGACAGGGCGTTACGCAGTACTTC. Residues: CASSNSGQGVTQYF.

This chain uses TRBV5-4 with TRBJ2-7, with D maybe TRBD1 (6 bases). Trimming left V 7 bases short and J 1 base short, with 21 bases between. The CDR3 is 16 amino acids. CDR1 and CDR2 (germline): SGHNT, YYREEE (reference sequence). CDR3 in amino acids: CASQGTNGDKSYEQYF. Here the CDR3 DNA reads TGTGCCAGCCAAGGAACTAATGGGGACAAGTCCTACGAGCAGTACTTC.

The chain links TRBV6-6 to TRBJ2-5; D call uncertain. The DNA end lines up better with TRBJ2-7; the J call may be wrong. CDR3 length: 13 amino acids. Germline CDR1 reads MNHNY; CDR2 reads SVGAGI (reference sequence). The CDR3 loop is CASSLPPSYEQYF. Written as DNA, the CDR3 is TGTGCCAGCAGTCTCCCACCCTCCTACGAGCAGTACTTC.

The J gene is TRBJ2-7, the V gene TRBV29-1, with 7 bases aligning to TRBD1. Trimming took 2 bases from V and 5 from J; bases not matched to a gene: 6. CDR1 is SQVTM and CDR2 is ANQGSEA in the germline V gene. The CDR3 runs to 13 residues. The CDR3 sequence is CSVERDRDDEQYF. The CDR3 coding sequence is TGCAGCGTTGAACGAGACAGGGATGACGAGCAGTACTTC.

CDR3 sequence (DNA): TGTGCCAGCAGTGAAGGGAGACAGGGGGTAAAAAACATTCAGTACTTC. Translating it yields CASSEGRQGVKNIQYF. The chain employs TRBV2 and TRBJ2-4; 9 bases are shared with TRBD1. Germline-derived CDR1 and CDR2 are SNHLY and FYNNEI. V dropped 1 base and J dropped 4; count of bases not matched to a gene: 5. This CDR3 is 16 amino acids long.

The V call is TRBV2, the J call TRBJ2-2, with 7 bases identical to TRBD1. Trimming cost V 7 bases and J 0 bases; bases outside gene matches: 5. CDR1 is SNHLY, CDR2 FYNNEI, per germline. The CDR3 is made up of 15 amino acids. DNA of the CDR3: TGTGCCAGCACACCGGGACAGACGAACACCGGGGAGCTGTTTTTT. Amino acid sequence: CASTPGQTNTGELFF.

The rearrangement links TRBV7-9 to TRBJ1-1; the match to TRBD1 covers 8 bases. CDR1 is SEHNR, CDR2 FQNEAQ, per germline (reference sequence). This CDR3 spans 14 amino acids. The V segment lost 4 bases and the J segment 3 bases; nucleotides outside the gene matches: 4. Here the CDR3 reads CASSSDRGDTEAFF. The CDR3 coding sequence is TGTGCCAGCAGCTCCGACAGGGGTGACACTGAAGCTTTCTTT.

In this sample, this clone turned up a few times. J is TRBJ1-5 and V is TRBV7-8; no clear D gene. CDR3 length: 15 residues. V was clipped by 2 bases and J by 6 bases, with 14 bases between them. The germline CDR1 and CDR2 sequences are SGHVS and FQNEAQ. This CDR3 is CASSLSRGFSQPQHF. The CDR3 DNA reads TGTGCCAGCAGCTTATCGCGGGGATTTAGTCAGCCCCAGCATTTT.

CDR3: CASSPTPGRFGNQPQHF. Here the CDR3 DNA reads TGTGCCAGTAGCCCCACCCCAGGGAGGTTTGGCAATCAGCCCCAGCATTTT. The gene calls are TRBV19 and TRBJ1-5; the D gene is possibly TRBD1 (5 bases). The V end was cut by 6 bases, the J end by 2 bases, with 20 bases between. The CDR3 is 17 amino acids. Per germline, CDR1 LNHDA and CDR2 SQIVND (reference sequence). Together with reference TRBV19 and TRBJ1-5, the CDR3 gives the full variable domain: DGGITQSPKYLFRKEGQNVTLSCEQNLNHDAMYWYRQDPGQGLRLIYYSQIVNDFQKGDIAEGYSVSREKKESFPLTVTSAQKNPTAFYLCASSPTPGRFGNQPQHFGDGTRLSIL.

This chain joins TRBV2 and TRBJ2-3; 10 nucleotides match TRBD2. Germline V lookup: CDR1 SNHLY, CDR2 FYNNEI. After removal of 6 bases from V and 2 bases from J, the junction contained 5 bases not matched to a gene. The CDR3 sequence is 15 residues long. The CDR3 nucleotides are TGTGCCAGCAGGGGTAGCGGGAGGATCACAGATACGCAGTATTTT. It yields the protein CASRGSGRITDTQYF.

This clone was observed a single time. V and J are TRBV5-6 and TRBJ2-7, with 7 bases identical to TRBD1. V was pared by 4 bases and J by 1 base, with 11 bases of the junction left unmatched. The germline V gene encodes CDR1 SGHDT and CDR2 YYEEEE. CDR3 length equals 16 residues. As DNA, the CDR3 is TGTGCCAGCAGCCTTACAGGGGCTGCTCGTTCCTACGAGCAGTACTTC. This sequence encodes CASSLTGAARSYEQYF.

The V gene is TRBV9, the J gene TRBJ2-7, with 12 bases matching TRBD2. The CDR3 has 15 residues. V lost 2 bases to trimming and J lost 1 base; unmatched junction nucleotides: 1. Germline V gene data show CDR1 as SGDLS and CDR2 as YYNGEE. Here the CDR3 DNA reads TGTGCCAGCAGCGTCGGACTAGCGGGATCCTACGAGCAGTACTTC. Its translation: CASSVGLAGSYEQYF. The whole variable domain, filled in from reference TRBV9 and TRBJ2-7, reads DSGVTQTPKHLITATGQRVTLRCSPRSGDLSVYWYQQSLDQGLQFLIQYYNGEERAKGNILERFSAQQFPDLHSELNLSSLELGDSALYFCASSVGLAGSYEQYFGPGTRLTVT.

This chain links TRBV11-2 with TRBJ2-5; D perhaps matches TRBD1 (6 bases). The CDR3 totals 12 residues. The V gene's germline CDR1 is SGHAT and CDR2 FQNNGV. Trimming removed 3 bases from V and 5 bases from J, with 7 bases in between. The CDR3 nucleotides are TGTGCCAGCAGCTTTGACAGGGAGACCCAGTACTTC. Amino acids: CASSFDRETQYF. Supplemented by reference TRBV11-2 and TRBJ2-5, the full variable domain reads EAGVAQSPRYKIIEKRQSVAFWCNPISGHATLYWYQQILGQGPKLLIQFQNNGVVDDSQLPKDRFSAERLKGVDSTLKIQPAKLEDSAVYLCASSFDRETQYFGPGTRLLVL.